Each of the 19 T cell receptor beta chains below was sequenced from the same sample in a study of T cell responses to AZD1222 COVID-19 vaccine. Using immunoSEQ multiplex PCR, the repertoire was profiled, and TCRdb retains in-frame clones only, with some absent. The sample shows 100,000 to 130,000 clones, approximately 90% of them seen only once. Specimen: peripheral blood, collected on day 0 of AZD1222 vaccination. The origin of the receptors is an adult in good health.

V usage is TRBV7-2 and J usage is TRBJ2-7, with TRBD2 matching 9 bases. V lost 2 bases and J lost 4; bases outside the gene matches: 6. The CDR3 sequence is 15 residues long. Germline V gives CDR1 SGHTA, CDR2 FQGNSA. The CDR3 is CASSLSLAGRYEQYF. As DNA, the CDR3 is TGTGCCAGCAGCTTAAGCCTAGCGGGGCGATACGAGCAGTACTTC. The variable domain in full, completed from reference TRBV7-2 and TRBJ2-7, reads GAGVSQSPSNKVTEKGKDVELRCDPISGHTALYWYRQSLGQGLEFLIYFQGNSAPDKSGLPSDRFSAERTGGSVSTLTIQRTQQEDSAVYLCASSLSLAGRYEQYFGPGTRLTVT.

The chain is built from TRBV11-2 and TRBJ1-6, with TRBD1 as a possible D gene (5 bases). Germline-derived CDR1 and CDR2 are SGHAT and FQNNGV. This CDR3 is 18 amino acids long. Trimming took 4 bases from V and 0 from J, leaving 16 bases between them. Here the CDR3 DNA reads TGTGCCAGCAGCTCCCGGGTAGGGGAAAGCTCCTATAATTCACCCCTCCACTTT. This gives the protein CASSSRVGESSYNSPLHF.

The V gene is TRBV7-6, the J gene TRBJ2-7; D may be TRBD1 (5 bases). This CDR3 comprises 14 residues. Trimming took off 5 bases at V and 2 bases at J, with 13 bases between the two ends. CDR1 is SGHVS and CDR2 is FNYEAQ in the germline V gene. As DNA, the CDR3 is TGTGCCAGCAGCCCAGACAGTGTAACCTACGAGCAGTACTTC. Translated, it gives CASSPDSVTYEQYF.

This rearrangement joins TRBV7-8 to TRBJ2-7; 9 positions agree with TRBD1. The CDR3 consists of 15 residues. With V trimmed by 1 base and J by 1 base, 2 bases remained unmatched. CDR1 and CDR2 from the germline V gene are SGHVS and FQNEAQ. The CDR3 DNA is TGTGCCAGCAGCTTAGTAGACAGGGGGTCCTACGAGCAGTACTTC. It yields the protein CASSLVDRGSYEQYF.

The chain joins TRBV2 to TRBJ1-2; D is undetermined. Germline CDR1 reads SNHLY; CDR2 reads FYNNEI. The germline V and J ends were trimmed by 6 bases and 6 bases, with 20 bases remaining between them. The CDR3 runs 15 residues. The CDR3 DNA reads as TGTGCCAGCAGACCAGACCTTTCGGGTATCAATGGCTACACCTTC. This codes for CASRPDLSGINGYTF. Together with reference TRBV2 and TRBJ1-2, the CDR3 gives the full variable domain: EPEVTQTPSHQVTQMGQEVILRCVPISNHLYFYWYRQILGQKVEFLVSFYNNEISEKSEIFDDQFSVERPDGSNFTLKIRSTKLEDSAMYFCASRPDLSGINGYTFGSGTRLTVV.

This sequence joins TRBV3-1 (or the pseudogene TRBV3-2) and TRBJ2-3; 8 nucleotides agree with TRBD2. Germline CDR1 is LGHDT and CDR2 is YNNKEL (reference sequence). The CDR3 contains 15 residues. Unmatched junction bases numbered 10, after V lost 4 bases and J lost 7 bases. CDR3 nucleotide sequence: TGTGCCAGCAGCCGGGGACTAGGAGATATAAATACGCAGTATTTT. Translation: CASSRGLGDINTQYF.

In the case of this clone: Germline and junction disagree at one end, which may indicate a read error. The rearrangement uses TRBV5-4 and TRBJ1-4, with D perhaps TRBD1 (5 bases). Germline CDR1 SGHNT, CDR2 YYREEE (reference sequence). This CDR3 comprises 14 residues. The DNA of the CDR3 is TGCGCCAGCAGCTTGGAAGTAGGGGATGAAAAACTGTTTTTT. Translating it yields CASSLEVGDEKLFF.

The chain is built from TRBV29-1 and TRBJ2-5, with 7 positions matching TRBD1. Germline values: CDR1 SQVTM, CDR2 ANQGSEA. With 3 bases clipped from V and 5 bases from J, the junction kept 9 bases outside the gene matches. This CDR3 region has 14 residues. The DNA for the CDR3 is TGCAGCGTTGACCCTATGACAGGGATGGAGACCCAGTACTTC. Protein product: CSVDPMTGMETQYF.

The CDR3 spells CASSGPGQGASYEQYF. For the CDR3, the DNA is TGCGCCAGCAGTGGACCCGGACAGGGGGCTTCCTACGAGCAGTACTTC. The J gene is TRBJ2-7, the V gene TRBV10-1; 11 bases match TRBD1. The CDR3 length is 16 residues. Trimming removed 4 bases from V and 1 base from J; junction bases left unmatched: 6. Germline V lookup: CDR1 WNHNN, CDR2 SYGVQD (reference sequence).

The chain is built from TRBV9 and TRBJ2-1; D is perhaps TRBD1 (6 bases). V was shortened by 0 bases and J by 2 bases, with 9 bases between the two germline ends. This CDR3 is built from 15 residues. Germline-derived CDR1 and CDR2 are SGDLS and YYNGEE. CDR3 sequence reads: CASSVGTVAYNEQFF. CDR3 DNA: TGTGCCAGCAGCGTAGGGACAGTCGCCTACAATGAGCAGTTCTTC.

The chain employs TRBV6-6 and TRBJ2-5; 8 nucleotides agree with TRBD2. V trimming: 7 bases; J trimming: 1 base; junction bases outside the gene matches: 5. This CDR3 is 14 amino acids long. The germline gives CDR1 MNHNY, CDR2 SVGAGI (reference sequence). The CDR3 region is CASIYRGGQETQYF. DNA for the CDR3: TGTGCCAGCATCTACCGGGGGGGCCAAGAGACCCAGTACTTC.

The gene calls are TRBV6-5 and TRBJ1-6; 12 bases fit TRBD1. J lost 11 bases, V lost 6 bases, and 8 bases had no gene match. The CDR3 totals 15 residues. Germline V CDR1 and CDR2: MNHEY, SVGAGI. The CDR3 spells CASRGTGGLLTPLHF. As DNA, the CDR3 is TGTGCCAGCAGGGGGACAGGGGGCCTTTTGACACCCCTCCACTTT.

This clone was found a few times. The chain employs TRBV11-2 and TRBJ1-1; D gene uncertain. V shed 1 base and J shed 6 bases, with 9 bases lying between them. The CDR3 is made up of 13 amino acids. Germline V lookup: CDR1 SGHAT, CDR2 FQNNGV. CDR3 nucleotide sequence: TGTGCCAGCAGCTTAGGGGTTGGCGCTGAAGCTTTCTTT. It yields the protein CASSLGVGAEAFF.

The V gene is TRBV6-6, the J gene TRBJ1-5; 9 nucleotides match TRBD1. CDR3 length equals 16 residues. Germline V gene sequence: CDR1 MNHNY, CDR2 SVGAGI (reference sequence). The trim removed 2 bases at V and 4 bases at J, leaving 6 bases unmatched. This CDR3 reads CASSYTPGQGNQPQHF. The DNA of the CDR3 is TGTGCCAGCAGTTACACCCCGGGACAGGGAAATCAGCCCCAGCATTTT.

This clone came up once. The gene calls are TRBV6-2 or TRBV6-3 and TRBJ2-5; TRBD2 agrees at 10 bases. V shed 0 bases and J 3 bases; nucleotides not matched to a gene: 10. This CDR3 contains 18 residues. Looked up from germline, CDR1 is MNHEY and CDR2 is SVGEGT. CDR3 sequence (DNA): TGTGCCAGCAGTTACTCGATTAAGCGGGGGGGCTCAGAAGAGACCCAGTACTTC. Translated, it gives CASSYSIKRGGSEETQYF.

J is TRBJ1-4 and V is TRBV7-2, with TRBD1 matching 9 bases. This CDR3 contains 15 residues. J gave up 8 bases and V 2 bases, and 6 bases lay outside the gene matches. Germline assignment: CDR1 SGHTA and CDR2 FQGNSA. The CDR3 loop is CASSLHGQGLEKLFF. CDR3 nucleotide sequence: TGTGCCAGCAGCTTACATGGACAGGGGTTGGAAAAACTGTTTTTT.

The gene calls are TRBV6-5 and TRBJ1-2; D might be TRBD1 (5 bases). From germline, CDR1 is MNHEY and CDR2 SVGAGI. The CDR3 loop spans 14 amino acids. Trimming took off 6 bases at V and 7 bases at J, with 18 bases between the two ends. Written as DNA, the CDR3 is TGTGCCAGCAGCGCCGGGACCGCGGCATCTGGCTACACCTTC. This codes for CASSAGTAASGYTF.

The chain carries TRBV5-4 and TRBJ2-3, with 9 bases lining up with TRBD2. This CDR3 spans 15 amino acids. The germline CDR1 and CDR2 sequences are SGHNT and YYREEE (reference sequence). J lost 4 bases, V lost 2 bases, and 5 bases had no gene match. As DNA, the CDR3 is TGTGCCAGCAGCTTTTGGCGGGGGGGCGCAGATACGCAGTATTTT. Its protein is CASSFWRGGADTQYF.

V and J are TRBV6-6 and TRBJ1-2; 9 bases match TRBD1. This CDR3 region has 13 residues. Germline V gives CDR1 MNHNY, CDR2 SVGAGI (reference sequence). The trim removed 5 bases at V and 8 bases at J, leaving 6 bases unmatched. Here the CDR3 DNA reads TGTGCCAGCAGTGAGACAGGGGGGCACGGCTACACCTTC. Its translation: CASSETGGHGYTF.